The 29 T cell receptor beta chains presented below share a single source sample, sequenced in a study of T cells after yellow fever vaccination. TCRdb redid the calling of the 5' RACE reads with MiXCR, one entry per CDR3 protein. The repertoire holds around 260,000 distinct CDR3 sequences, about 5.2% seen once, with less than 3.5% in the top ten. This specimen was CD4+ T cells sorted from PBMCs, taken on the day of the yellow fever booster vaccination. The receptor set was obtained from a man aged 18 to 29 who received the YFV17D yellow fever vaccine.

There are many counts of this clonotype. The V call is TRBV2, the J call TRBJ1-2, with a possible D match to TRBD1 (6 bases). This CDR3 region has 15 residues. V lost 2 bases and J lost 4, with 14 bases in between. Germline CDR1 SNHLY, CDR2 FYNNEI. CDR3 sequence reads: CASSEFKGHPYGYTF. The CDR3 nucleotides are TGTGCCAGCAGTGAATTTAAGGGACACCCCTATGGCTACACCTTC.

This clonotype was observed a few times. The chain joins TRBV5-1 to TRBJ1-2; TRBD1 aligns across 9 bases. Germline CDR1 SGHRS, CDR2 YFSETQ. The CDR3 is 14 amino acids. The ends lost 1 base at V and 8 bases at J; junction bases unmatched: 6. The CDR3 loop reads CASSLMGQGRGYTF. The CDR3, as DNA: TGCGCCAGCAGCTTGATGGGACAGGGTCGCGGCTACACCTTC.

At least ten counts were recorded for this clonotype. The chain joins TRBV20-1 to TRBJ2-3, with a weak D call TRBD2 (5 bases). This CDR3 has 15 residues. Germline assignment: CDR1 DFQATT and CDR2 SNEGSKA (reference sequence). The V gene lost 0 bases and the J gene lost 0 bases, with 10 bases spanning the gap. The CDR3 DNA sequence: TGCAGTGCTAGAGATTTCAGAGGGAGCACAGATACGCAGTATTTT. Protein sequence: CSARDFRGSTDTQYF.

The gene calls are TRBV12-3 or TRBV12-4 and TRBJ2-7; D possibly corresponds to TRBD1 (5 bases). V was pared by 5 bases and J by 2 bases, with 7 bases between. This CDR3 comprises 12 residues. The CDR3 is CASSQGPYEQYF. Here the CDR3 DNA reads TGTGCCAGCAGTCAGGGTCCCTACGAGCAGTACTTC.

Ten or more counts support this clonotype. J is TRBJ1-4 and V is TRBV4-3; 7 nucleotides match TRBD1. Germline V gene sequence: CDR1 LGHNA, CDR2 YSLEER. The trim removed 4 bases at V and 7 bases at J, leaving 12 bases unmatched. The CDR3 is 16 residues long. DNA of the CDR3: TGCGCCAGCAGCCCCCATGACAGGGAGGGTCTTGAAAAACTGTTTTTT. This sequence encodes CASSPHDREGLEKLFF.

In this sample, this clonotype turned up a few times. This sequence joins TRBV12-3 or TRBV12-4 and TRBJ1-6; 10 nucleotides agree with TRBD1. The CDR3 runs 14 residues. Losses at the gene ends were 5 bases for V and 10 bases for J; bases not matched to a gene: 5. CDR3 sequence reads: CASSQGTGVSPLHF. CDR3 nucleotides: TGTGCCAGCAGTCAAGGGACAGGGGTGTCACCCCTCCACTTT.

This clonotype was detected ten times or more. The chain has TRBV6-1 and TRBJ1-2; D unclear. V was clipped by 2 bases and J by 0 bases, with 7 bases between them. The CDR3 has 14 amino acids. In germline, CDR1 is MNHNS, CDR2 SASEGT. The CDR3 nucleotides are TGTGCCAGCAGTGAAACGGCAGCTAACTATGGCTACACCTTC. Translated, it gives CASSETAANYGYTF.

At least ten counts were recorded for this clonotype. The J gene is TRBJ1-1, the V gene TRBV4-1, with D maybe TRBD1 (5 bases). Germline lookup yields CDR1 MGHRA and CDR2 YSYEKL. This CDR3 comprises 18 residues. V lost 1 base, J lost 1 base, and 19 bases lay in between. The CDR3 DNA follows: TGCGCCAGCAGCCAAGGAGGGGCGAGCGGCCGCAAGAACACTGAAGCTTTCTTT. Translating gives CASSQGGASGRKNTEAFF.

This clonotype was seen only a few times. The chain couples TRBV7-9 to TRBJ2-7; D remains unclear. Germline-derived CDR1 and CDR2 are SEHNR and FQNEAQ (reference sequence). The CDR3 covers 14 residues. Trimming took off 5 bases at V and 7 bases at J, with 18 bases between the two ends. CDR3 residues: CASSVRALVGEQYF. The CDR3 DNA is TGTGCCAGCAGCGTCCGGGCCCTGGTGGGAGAGCAGTACTTC.

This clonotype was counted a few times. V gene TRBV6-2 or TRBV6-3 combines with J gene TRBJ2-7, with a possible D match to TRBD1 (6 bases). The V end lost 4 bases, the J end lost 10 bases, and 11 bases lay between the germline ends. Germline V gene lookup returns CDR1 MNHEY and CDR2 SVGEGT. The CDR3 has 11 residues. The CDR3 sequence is CASSSTGTQYV. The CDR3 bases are TGTGCCAGCAGTTCAACAGGGACCCAGTACGTC.

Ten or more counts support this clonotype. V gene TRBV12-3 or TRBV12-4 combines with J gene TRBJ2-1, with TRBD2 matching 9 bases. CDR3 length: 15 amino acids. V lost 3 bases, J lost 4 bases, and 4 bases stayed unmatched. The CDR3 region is CASSLSLAGYNEQFF. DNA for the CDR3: TGTGCCAGCAGTTTGAGTCTAGCGGGGTACAATGAGCAGTTCTTC.

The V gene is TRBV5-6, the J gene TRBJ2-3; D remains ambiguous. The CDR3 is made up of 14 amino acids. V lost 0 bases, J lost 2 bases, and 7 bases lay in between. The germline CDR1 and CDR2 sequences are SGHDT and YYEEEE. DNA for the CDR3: TGTGCCAGCAGCTTGGACGTTTTCACAGATACGCAGTATTTT. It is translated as CASSLDVFTDTQYF.

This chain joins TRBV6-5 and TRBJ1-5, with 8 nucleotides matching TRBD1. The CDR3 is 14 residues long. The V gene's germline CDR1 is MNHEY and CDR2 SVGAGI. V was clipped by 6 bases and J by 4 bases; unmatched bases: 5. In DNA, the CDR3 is TGTGCCAGCAGGGACAGGGACCAAAATCAGCCCCAGCATTTT. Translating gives CASRDRDQNQPQHF.

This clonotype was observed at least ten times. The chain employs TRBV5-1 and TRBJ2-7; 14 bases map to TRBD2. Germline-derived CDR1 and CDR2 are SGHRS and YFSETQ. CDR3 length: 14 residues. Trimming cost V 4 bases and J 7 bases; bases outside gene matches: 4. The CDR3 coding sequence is TGCGCCAGCAGCCCCGGACTAGCGGGGGGTGAGCAGTACGTC. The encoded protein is CASSPGLAGGEQYV.

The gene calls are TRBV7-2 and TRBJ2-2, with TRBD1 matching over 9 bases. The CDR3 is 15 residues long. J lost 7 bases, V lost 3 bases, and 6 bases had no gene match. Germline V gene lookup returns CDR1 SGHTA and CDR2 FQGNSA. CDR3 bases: TGTGCCAGCAGCTTCGCGGGACAGGGTATCGGGGAGCTGTTTTTT. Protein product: CASSFAGQGIGELFF.

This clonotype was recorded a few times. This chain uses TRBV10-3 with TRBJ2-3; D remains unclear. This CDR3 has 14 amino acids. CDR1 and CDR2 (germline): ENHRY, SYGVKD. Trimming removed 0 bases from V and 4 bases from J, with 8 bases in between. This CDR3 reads CAISESGMADTQYF. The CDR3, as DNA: TGTGCCATCAGTGAGTCGGGAATGGCAGATACGCAGTATTTT.

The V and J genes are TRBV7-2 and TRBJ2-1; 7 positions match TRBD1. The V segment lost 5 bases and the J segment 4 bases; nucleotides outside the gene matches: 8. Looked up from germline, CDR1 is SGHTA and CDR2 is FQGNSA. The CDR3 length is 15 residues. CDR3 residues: CASSPPRDRYNEQFF. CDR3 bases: TGTGCCAGCAGCCCGCCCCGGGACAGATACAATGAGCAGTTCTTC.

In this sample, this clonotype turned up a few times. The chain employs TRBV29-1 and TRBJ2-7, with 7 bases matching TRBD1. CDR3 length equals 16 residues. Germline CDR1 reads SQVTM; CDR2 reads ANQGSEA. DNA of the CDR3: TGCAGCGTCCGGATACCTTTGGACAGGCCCCGGTACGGGCAGTACGTC. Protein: CSVRIPLDRPRYGQYV.

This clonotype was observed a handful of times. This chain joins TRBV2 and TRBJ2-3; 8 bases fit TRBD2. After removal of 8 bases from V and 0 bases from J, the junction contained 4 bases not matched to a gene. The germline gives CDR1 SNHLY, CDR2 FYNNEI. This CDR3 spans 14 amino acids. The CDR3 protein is CASGQRGSTDTQYF. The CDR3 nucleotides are TGTGCCAGCGGGCAGCGGGGGAGCACAGATACGCAGTATTTT.

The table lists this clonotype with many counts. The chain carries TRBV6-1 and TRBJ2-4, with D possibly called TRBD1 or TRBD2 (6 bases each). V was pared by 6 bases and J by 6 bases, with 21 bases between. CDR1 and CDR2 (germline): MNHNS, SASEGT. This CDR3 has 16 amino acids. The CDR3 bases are TGTGCCAGCAGCTCCAGGGGACCCGGGGGATTAAACATTCAGTACTTC. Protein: CASSSRGPGGLNIQYF.

This CDR3 reads CASSQDILFRGKYGYTF. Here the CDR3 DNA reads TGCGCCAGCAGCCAAGATATTCTTTTTCGTGGGAAGTATGGCTACACCTTC. V is TRBV4-3 and J is TRBJ1-2; D gene unclear. CDR1 is LGHNA, CDR2 YSLEER, per germline. V gave up 0 bases and J gave up 5 bases, with 19 bases separating them. This CDR3 region has 17 residues.

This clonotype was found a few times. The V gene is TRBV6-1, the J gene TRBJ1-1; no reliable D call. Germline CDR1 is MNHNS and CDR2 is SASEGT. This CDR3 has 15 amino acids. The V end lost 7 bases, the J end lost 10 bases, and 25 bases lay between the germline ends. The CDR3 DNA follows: TGTGCCAGCACCTACCCCGGGCCGACGAAACCGGGAGCTTTCTTT. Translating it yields CASTYPGPTKPGAFF.

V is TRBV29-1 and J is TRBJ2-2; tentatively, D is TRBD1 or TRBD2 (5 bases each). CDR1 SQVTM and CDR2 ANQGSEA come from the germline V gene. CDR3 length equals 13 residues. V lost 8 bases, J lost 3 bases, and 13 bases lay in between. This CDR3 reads CSCGQGDTGELFF. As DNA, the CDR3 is TGCAGCTGCGGGCAGGGCGACACCGGGGAGCTGTTTTTT.

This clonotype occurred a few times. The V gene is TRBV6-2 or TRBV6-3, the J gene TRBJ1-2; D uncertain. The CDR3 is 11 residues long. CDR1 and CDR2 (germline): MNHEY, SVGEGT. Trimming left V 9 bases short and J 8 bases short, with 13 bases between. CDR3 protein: CASGKSRGYTF. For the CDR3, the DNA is TGTGCCAGTGGGAAATCGCGCGGCTACACCTTC.

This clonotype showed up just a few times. Written as DNA, the CDR3 is TGCGCCAGCAGCCGCCCCCCTGGAGGGACCCGCTCTGGGGCCAACGTCCTGACTTTC. This translates into CASSRPPGGTRSGANVLTF. This chain uses TRBV4-1 with TRBJ2-6, with TRBD2 as a possible D gene (6 bases). Per the germline V gene, CDR1 is MGHRA and CDR2 is YSYEKL. Trimming took 4 bases from V and 0 from J, leaving 19 bases between them. This CDR3 comprises 19 residues.

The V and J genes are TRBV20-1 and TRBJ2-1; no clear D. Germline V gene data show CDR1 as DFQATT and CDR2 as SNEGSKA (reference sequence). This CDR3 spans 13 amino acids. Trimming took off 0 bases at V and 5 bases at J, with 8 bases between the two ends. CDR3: CSARDLLNNEQFF. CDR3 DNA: TGCAGTGCTAGAGACCTTTTGAACAATGAGCAGTTCTTC.

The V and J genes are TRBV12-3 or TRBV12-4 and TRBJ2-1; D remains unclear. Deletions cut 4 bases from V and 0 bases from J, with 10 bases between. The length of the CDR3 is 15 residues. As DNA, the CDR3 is TGTGCCAGCAGTTCCCGACTGAACTCCTACAATGAGCAGTTCTTC. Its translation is CASSSRLNSYNEQFF.

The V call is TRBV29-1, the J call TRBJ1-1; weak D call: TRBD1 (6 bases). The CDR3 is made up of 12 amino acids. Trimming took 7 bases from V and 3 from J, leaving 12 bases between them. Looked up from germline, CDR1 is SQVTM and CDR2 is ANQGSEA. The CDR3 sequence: CSGGHEYTEAFF. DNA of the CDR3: TGCAGCGGGGGACACGAGTACACTGAAGCTTTCTTT.

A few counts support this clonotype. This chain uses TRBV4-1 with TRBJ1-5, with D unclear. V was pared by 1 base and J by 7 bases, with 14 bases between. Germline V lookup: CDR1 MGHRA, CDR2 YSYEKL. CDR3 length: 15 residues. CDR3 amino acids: CASSQVGKGRQPQHF. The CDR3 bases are TGCGCCAGCAGCCAAGTCGGCAAGGGTCGACAGCCCCAGCATTTT.